One and the same sample provided the 5 T cell receptor beta chains below, sequenced in a study of blood T cell repertoires in COVID-19 (dated by TCRdb to the early 2020s). The library was made by the immunoSEQ multiplex PCR assay. In its TCRdb copy, this immuneACCESS table keeps in-frame sequences only and misses some clones. Where compared with another copy, unresolved V genes explain less than half of these, and the others have no known cause. The table for this sample lists 300,000 to 350,000 clones; 75% to 90% of them were counted only once. Roughly 2% of the sample rests with the top ten. Source material: PBMCs or T cells enriched from blood (not recorded which). The receptor set was obtained from a man aged 30 to 45 who had recovered from COVID-19.

The chain carries TRBV6-1 and TRBJ1-1, with 9 bases matching TRBD1. Looked up from germline, CDR1 is MNHNS and CDR2 is SASEGT. Trimming removed 3 bases from V and 7 bases from J; junction bases left unmatched: 6. The CDR3 has 14 residues. The CDR3 DNA sequence: TGTGCCAGCAGTGACACGGGACAGGGATTTGAAGCTTTCTTT. Protein product: CASSDTGQGFEAFF.

The chain links TRBV2 to TRBJ1-1; 7 bases match TRBD1. The CDR3 loop spans 14 amino acids. The V gene's germline CDR1 is SNHLY and CDR2 FYNNEI. The trim removed 6 bases at V and 3 bases at J, leaving 7 bases unmatched. The CDR3 bases are TGTGCCAGCAGGATCGACAGGGTCGACACTGAAGCTTTCTTT. Translation: CASRIDRVDTEAFF.

This clone has a handful of counts. The rearrangement uses TRBV2 and TRBJ1-4; D may be TRBD1 (5 bases). Trimming pared 11 bases from V and 6 bases from J, leaving 25 bases between. Germline lookup yields CDR1 SNHLY and CDR2 FYNNEI. The CDR3 spans 16 residues. In DNA form, the CDR3 reads TGTGCCTCGTGGGCCCAAAGTGGGGGGTTCGATGAAAAACTGTTTTTT. Amino acid sequence: CASWAQSGGFDEKLFF.

This sequence joins TRBV18 and TRBJ2-3; 14 bases are a match to TRBD2. V lost 3 bases to trimming and J lost 1 base; unmatched junction nucleotides: 3. The CDR3 is 17 residues long. Germline values: CDR1 KGHSH, CDR2 LQKENI. As DNA, the CDR3 is TGTGCCAGCTCACCTATGGGACTAGCGGGGGGCACAGATACGCAGTATTTT. Encoded protein: CASSPMGLAGGTDTQYF.

This clone was counted a few times. V usage is TRBV7-8 and J usage is TRBJ2-2; possible D gene TRBD2, 6 bases. Germline V lookup: CDR1 SGHVS, CDR2 FQNEAQ. This CDR3 comprises 14 residues. The V end lost 5 bases, the J end lost 9 bases, and 16 bases lay between the germline ends. The CDR3 nucleotides are TGTGCCAGCAGCAAAAGGCGGGACGCGAGGGAGCTGTTTTTT. Amino acid sequence: CASSKRRDARELFF.